These 17 T cell receptor beta chains were all obtained from the same sample, sequenced in a study of T-cell memory formation after mild COVID-19. TCRdb passed the 5' RACE reads through MiXCR, listing each CDR3 protein once. This table has a few hundred thousand distinct CDR3 sequences, around a fifth appearing once. The source material was PBMCs or a T cell subset sorted from them (not recorded which). These receptors all stem from a man younger than 35 who had mild COVID-19 (a few samples of this study predate the infection). Cell type and time point are not known.

The table lists this clonotype with a few counts. The rearrangement uses TRBV28 and TRBJ1-5; D may be TRBD1 (6 bases). Germline CDR1 and CDR2: MDHEN and SYDVKM. The CDR3 contains 11 residues. Deletions cut 6 bases from V and 7 bases from J, with 7 bases between. The CDR3 DNA is TGTGCCAGCAGAAGGGGGCAGCCCCAGCATTTT. Its protein is CASRRGQPQHF.

This clonotype was counted at least ten times. The chain links TRBV6-6 to TRBJ2-7; D not resolved. Germline V lookup: CDR1 MNHNY, CDR2 SVGAGI (reference sequence). This CDR3 spans 13 amino acids. With 4 bases removed from V and 8 bases from J, the gap between germline ends came to 15 bases. The CDR3 DNA is TGTGCCAGCAGTTCAGGTGGTGTCCCGAAGCAGTACGTC. As protein: CASSSGGVPKQYV.

In this sample, this clonotype turned up many times. The chain has TRBV4-3 and TRBJ2-5, with TRBD1 matching 7 bases. Germline V CDR1 and CDR2: LGHNA, YSLEER. After removal of 4 bases from V and 6 bases from J, the junction contained 8 bases not matched to a gene. The CDR3 length is 14 residues. For the CDR3, the DNA is TGCGCCAGCAGCCCCCGACAGGGAGTAAAGACCCAGTACTTC. Its protein is CASSPRQGVKTQYF.

This clonotype was observed a few times. J is TRBJ1-5 and V is TRBV12-3 or TRBV12-4; 12 bases are a match to TRBD1. The length of the CDR3 is 15 residues. V was pared by 7 bases and J by 5 bases, with 6 bases of the junction left unmatched. This chain's CDR3 is CASKPGQGAYQPQHF. The CDR3 DNA reads TGTGCCAGCAAGCCGGGACAGGGGGCCTATCAGCCCCAGCATTTT.

This sequence joins TRBV20-1 and TRBJ1-6; 7 bases match TRBD1. Germline assignment: CDR1 DFQATT and CDR2 SNEGSKA (reference sequence). The V gene end was trimmed by 4 bases and the J gene end by 0 bases; junction bases not matched to a gene: 3. The CDR3 is 15 residues long. CDR3 DNA: TGCAGTGCTATGCGGGACAGCTCCTATAATTCACCCCTCCACTTT. As protein: CSAMRDSSYNSPLHF.

The sample holds a few counts of this clonotype. The chain uses TRBV2 and TRBJ1-4, with D possibly TRBD1 on 5 matching bases. Trimming removed 1 base at V and 16 bases at J, with 16 bases between. Germline CDR1 reads SNHLY; CDR2 reads FYNNEI. The length of the CDR3 is 13 residues. CDR3 sequence reads: CASSEGTPDSKFF. In DNA form, the CDR3 reads TGTGCCAGCAGTGAAGGGACACCTGACTCGAAGTTTTTT.

V usage is TRBV20-1 and J usage is TRBJ2-3, with TRBD2 matching 9 bases. The CDR3 has 14 amino acids. Germline CDR1 DFQATT, CDR2 SNEGSKA (reference sequence). Losses at the gene ends were 5 bases for V and 4 bases for J; bases not matched to a gene: 7. The CDR3 sequence is CSAPPAGGPDTQYF. CDR3 sequence (DNA): TGCAGTGCTCCACCAGCGGGGGGCCCAGATACGCAGTATTTT.

This clonotype has only a few counts. The chain has TRBV7-2 and TRBJ1-2, with a possible D match to TRBD1 (6 bases). V lost 1 base to trimming and J lost 6 bases, with 15 bases between them. The length of the CDR3 is 15 residues. Germline CDR1 SGHTA, CDR2 FQGNSA. In nucleotides, the CDR3 is TGTGCCAGCAGCTTAGGGCAGGGGCCCCCTGATGGCTACACCTTC. This codes for CASSLGQGPPDGYTF. The full variable domain, in which reference TRBV7-2 and TRBJ1-2 provide the parts outside the CDR3, is GAGVSQSPSNKVTEKGKDVELRCDPISGHTALYWYRQSLGQGLEFLIYFQGNSAPDKSGLPSDRFSAERTGGSVSTLTIQRTQQEDSAVYLCASSLGQGPPDGYTFGSGTRLTVV.

The table lists this clonotype with many counts. The chain is built from TRBV6-5 and TRBJ1-1, with D tentatively TRBD1 (6 bases). The CDR3 has 13 residues. The germline V gene has CDR1 MNHEY and CDR2 SVGAGI. The V gene lost 0 bases and the J gene lost 5 bases, with 7 bases spanning the gap. CDR3 nucleotide sequence: TGTGCCAGCAGTTACTCCCAGGGGACTGAAGCTTTCTTT. Translating gives CASSYSQGTEAFF.

This rearrangement joins TRBV7-2 to TRBJ2-1, with no clear D. From germline, CDR1 is SGHTA and CDR2 FQGNSA. Trimming left V 3 bases short and J 5 bases short, with 8 bases between. The CDR3 extends over 13 amino acids. This CDR3 is CASSFGWNNEQFF. The CDR3 DNA is TGTGCCAGCAGCTTCGGCTGGAACAATGAGCAGTTCTTC.

In this sample, this clonotype turned up a few times. V is TRBV12-3 or TRBV12-4 and J is TRBJ2-1; 7 bases align to TRBD1. This CDR3 is built from 11 residues. The V gene end was trimmed by 7 bases and the J gene end by 8 bases; junction bases not matched to a gene: 2. The CDR3 DNA reads as TGTGCCAGCAACAGGGGACATGAGCAGTTCTTC. This encodes CASNRGHEQFF.

This clonotype appeared a few times. This chain joins TRBV6-5 and TRBJ2-5, with a tentative D call TRBD2 (5 bases). The V and J ends lost 2 bases and 5 bases respectively, with 12 bases between them. Per germline, CDR1 MNHEY and CDR2 SVGAGI. The CDR3 extends over 14 amino acids. The CDR3 coding sequence is TGTGCCAGCAGTTACGACTACAAGGAGGAGACCCAGTACTTC. It codes for CASSYDYKEETQYF.

The V gene is TRBV4-3, the J gene TRBJ2-3, with no clear D. In germline, CDR1 is LGHNA, CDR2 YSLEER. CDR3 length equals 17 residues. Trimming stripped 1 base from V and 1 base from J, with 15 bases between. CDR3 DNA: TGCGCCAGCAGCCAAGTTCGGCCCGGCGAAGGCACAGATACGCAGTATTTT. The encoded protein is CASSQVRPGEGTDTQYF.

The V call is TRBV2, the J call TRBJ1-2; D possibly corresponds to TRBD1 (6 bases). Germline values: CDR1 SNHLY, CDR2 FYNNEI. The CDR3 loop spans 13 amino acids. V lost 3 bases and J lost 7, with 12 bases in between. The CDR3: CASSDRGIGGYTF. The CDR3 DNA reads TGTGCCAGCAGTGATAGGGGGATCGGTGGCTACACCTTC.

This clonotype was seen a few times. The V and J genes are TRBV24-1 and TRBJ2-1, with D possibly being TRBD2 (7 bases). CDR3 size: 14 residues. The V and J ends lost 7 bases and 5 bases respectively, with 14 bases between them. The germline V gene encodes CDR1 KGHDR and CDR2 SFDVKD. CDR3 region: CATRAGRGDNEQFF. In nucleotides, the CDR3 is TGTGCCACCAGAGCGGGGAGGGGGGACAATGAGCAGTTCTTC.

The chain employs TRBV7-2 and TRBJ2-3; D is undetermined. The CDR3 is made up of 12 amino acids. The V end lost 3 bases, the J end lost 6 bases, and 7 bases lay between the germline ends. Per the germline V gene, CDR1 is SGHTA and CDR2 is FQGNSA. The DNA for the CDR3 is TGTGCCAGCAGCTTCGCTGTGGATACGCAGTATTTT. Amino acids: CASSFAVDTQYF.

The sample holds a few counts of this clonotype. The V call is TRBV6-6, the J call TRBJ1-2; D unresolved. This CDR3 spans 16 amino acids. Germline V gene data show CDR1 as MNHNY and CDR2 as SVGAGI (reference sequence). V was clipped by 5 bases and J by 2 bases, with 18 bases between them. The CDR3, as DNA: TGTGCCAGCAGTCAAAATGGACGGGAGATAAACTATGGCTACACCTTC. It translates to CASSQNGREINYGYTF.